The 19 T cell receptor beta chains listed next were all sequenced from one sample in a study of blood T cell repertoires in COVID-19. The data were produced by immunoSEQ multiplex PCR, yet TCRdb's version contains in-frame clones alone and is incomplete. Here the sample spans hundreds of thousands of clones, under 95% being singletons. The source material was PBMCs or T cells enriched from blood (not recorded which). Receptor source: a man in his fifties or sixties who had recovered from COVID-19.

The V and J genes are TRBV19 and TRBJ2-4, with D unclear. Trimming pared 2 bases from V and 0 bases from J, leaving 11 bases between. The CDR3 length is 16 residues. CDR1 is LNHDA, CDR2 SQIVND, per germline (reference sequence). The CDR3 loop reads CASSIKAEPAKNIQYF. In nucleotides, the CDR3 is TGTGCCAGTAGTATAAAGGCGGAACCAGCCAAAAACATTCAGTACTTC.

The V gene is TRBV15, the J gene TRBJ2-2; 9 positions match TRBD2. V shed 3 bases, J shed 4 bases, and the junction held 6 bases outside the gene matches. Germline values: CDR1 LNHNV, CDR2 YYDKDF (reference sequence). The CDR3 runs 16 residues. In nucleotides, the CDR3 is TGTGCCACCAGCAGGGGAGCGGGAGGCCTCACCGGGGAGCTGTTTTTT. Translated: CATSRGAGGLTGELFF. Based on the CDR3 plus reference TRBV15 and TRBJ2-2, the full variable domain is DAMVIQNPRYQVTQFGKPVTLSCSQTLNHNVMYWYQQKSSQAPKLLFHYYDKDFNNEADTPDNFQSRRPNTSFCFLDIRSPGLGDTAMYLCATSRGAGGLTGELFFGEGSRLTVL.

V and J are TRBV9 and TRBJ1-1; D remains ambiguous. Germline V lookup: CDR1 SGDLS, CDR2 YYNGEE. V lost 0 bases and J lost 2, with 5 bases in between. The CDR3 is made up of 13 amino acids. The CDR3 loop is CASSVVPNTEAFF. CDR3 bases: TGTGCCAGCAGCGTAGTTCCTAACACTGAAGCTTTCTTT.

The V gene is TRBV7-8, the J gene TRBJ2-2; the D is unclear. CDR3 size: 16 residues. The V gene's germline CDR1 is SGHVS and CDR2 FQNEAQ. V lost 6 bases and J 1 base, leaving 15 bases between the germline ends. The chain's CDR3 is CASSFRRLKNTGELFF. CDR3 in DNA: TGTGCCAGCAGTTTTCGGCGGTTAAAGAACACCGGGGAGCTGTTTTTT.

This CDR3 reads CASSQGEGVPYEQYF. CDR3 in DNA: TGTGCCAGCAGCCAAGGAGAAGGAGTCCCCTACGAGCAGTACTTC. V and J are TRBV4-2 and TRBJ2-7; D unresolved. V was trimmed by 1 base and J by 2 bases, leaving 12 bases between them. This CDR3 is 15 amino acids long. The germline gives CDR1 LGHNA, CDR2 YNFKEQ.

This clone was observed a few times. CDR3 sequence reads: CASSSRFQGLTYGYTF. Written as DNA, the CDR3 is TGCGCCAGCAGCTCCCGGTTCCAGGGTCTCACCTATGGCTACACCTTC. The V call is TRBV5-1, the J call TRBJ1-2; maybe TRBD1 (5 bases). CDR3 length equals 16 residues. V lost 3 bases and J 4 bases, leaving 19 bases between the germline ends. From germline, CDR1 is SGHRS and CDR2 YFSETQ.

The rearrangement uses TRBV10-3 and TRBJ1-3; 9 nucleotides line up with TRBD1. The junction had 13 bases not matched to a gene; V was cut back by 7 bases and J by 12 bases. Germline CDR1 is ENHRY and CDR2 is SYGVKD. The CDR3 sequence is 14 residues long. In DNA form, the CDR3 reads TGTGCCATCAACGCGGGACAGGGCCCTTCCCACATATATTTT. Residues: CAINAGQGPSHIYF.

The chain recombines TRBV19 with TRBJ2-7, with D possibly TRBD2 on 6 matching bases. This CDR3 is 14 amino acids long. V lost 5 bases and J 3 bases, leaving 14 bases between the germline ends. Germline V lookup: CDR1 LNHDA, CDR2 SQIVND (reference sequence). CDR3 amino acids: CASSPPGLHYEQYF. Written as DNA, the CDR3 is TGTGCCAGTAGTCCCCCGGGACTTCACTACGAGCAGTACTTC.

Concerning this clone itself: Since the CDR3 does not end with the conserved phenylalanine or tryptophan, this likely comes from a read error. The DNA is omitted, as the CDR3 cannot be located on it reliably, and the CDR3 follows TCRdb's listing. The rearrangement joins TRBV27 to TRBJ2-7; the DNA was not used to check the table's D call, TRBD2. With termini counted, the CDR3 has 13 amino acids. The germline V gene encodes CDR1 MNHEY and CDR2 SMNVEV (reference sequence). The CDR3 spells CASSSLPGGVPDY.

A single count supports this clone. The chain links TRBV3-1 (or the pseudogene TRBV3-2) to TRBJ1-1; 7 bases are shared with TRBD1. The trim removed 0 bases at V and 0 bases at J, leaving 16 bases unmatched. CDR1 LGHDT and CDR2 YNNKEL come from the germline V gene (reference sequence). The CDR3 totals 20 residues. Written as DNA, the CDR3 is TGTGCCAGCAGCCAAGAACTTCTTCGTACAGGGGCAGCAATGAACACTGAAGCTTTCTTT. Protein sequence: CASSQELLRTGAAMNTEAFF.

The J gene is TRBJ1-4, the V gene TRBV5-6; no clear D gene. This CDR3 contains 15 residues. V was pared by 2 bases and J by 4 bases, with 12 bases between. The germline V gene encodes CDR1 SGHDT and CDR2 YYEEEE. The CDR3 DNA reads as TGTGCCAGCAGCTTTTTTGGGCAGAATAATGAAAAACTGTTTTTT. This gives the protein CASSFFGQNNEKLFF.

The chain employs TRBV7-9 and TRBJ2-4, with TRBD1 as a possible D gene (5 bases). The CDR3 consists of 11 residues. V lost 9 bases and J lost 11, with 14 bases in between. CDR1 and CDR2 from the germline V gene are SEHNR and FQNEAQ (reference sequence). CDR3 DNA sequence: TGTGCCAGTATAACGGCAGGGCTTCAGTACTTC. Translation gives CASITAGLQYF.

The chain joins TRBV15 to TRBJ2-7, with 8 positions matching TRBD1. V was pared by 2 bases and J by 6 bases, with 0 bases of the junction left unmatched. The CDR3 runs 12 residues. CDR1 and CDR2 (germline): LNHNV, YYDKDF (reference sequence). CDR3 DNA sequence: TGTGCCACCAGCAGACAGGGGGCCGAGCAGTACTTC. Protein sequence: CATSRQGAEQYF.

The chain has TRBV2 and TRBJ2-7; TRBD2 agrees at 7 bases. The germline V gene encodes CDR1 SNHLY and CDR2 FYNNEI. The V and J ends lost 8 bases and 4 bases, in that order; junction bases with no gene match: 2. This CDR3 is built from 11 residues. The CDR3 coding sequence is TGTGCCAGCGGGCGGGGGTACGAGCAGTACTTC. As protein: CASGRGYEQYF.

This chain joins TRBV19 and TRBJ1-6, with D unresolved. This CDR3 contains 13 residues. The V and J ends lost 1 base and 9 bases respectively, with 7 bases between them. The germline V gene has CDR1 LNHDA and CDR2 SQIVND (reference sequence). CDR3 nucleotide sequence: TGTGCCAGTAGTATAGCCTCCAGTTCACCCCTCCACTTT. Protein product: CASSIASSSPLHF.

The rearrangement joins TRBV5-4 to TRBJ2-3; 7 nucleotides align to TRBD2. The CDR3 is made up of 16 amino acids. Per the germline V gene, CDR1 is SGHNT and CDR2 is YYREEE (reference sequence). The ends lost 1 base at V and 1 base at J; junction bases unmatched: 6. DNA for the CDR3: TGTGCCAGCAGCTTGCGCCAACTAGCGCGCACAGATACGCAGTATTTT. Protein: CASSLRQLARTDTQYF.

This chain links TRBV5-6 with TRBJ1-5; D is perhaps TRBD1 (5 bases). CDR3 length: 16 residues. Germline V gene lookup returns CDR1 SGHDT and CDR2 YYEEEE. Trimming shortened V by 4 bases and J by 0 bases, and 14 bases separated the two germline ends. Here the CDR3 DNA reads TGTGCCAGCAGCATTAGACAGTCGTATAGCAATCAGCCCCAGCATTTT. This translates into CASSIRQSYSNQPQHF.

The J gene is TRBJ1-5, the V gene TRBV7-2, with 8 bases that match TRBD1. The CDR3 extends over 13 amino acids. In germline, CDR1 is SGHTA, CDR2 FQGNSA. Trimming removed 6 bases from V and 4 bases from J; junction bases left unmatched: 2. The CDR3 sequence is CASRGQANQPQHF. The CDR3 DNA is TGTGCCAGCAGGGGACAGGCTAATCAGCCCCAGCATTTT.

This rearrangement joins TRBV18 to TRBJ1-3, with D unclear. Germline CDR1 KGHSH, CDR2 LQKENI. This CDR3 is built from 19 residues. Deletions cut 3 bases from V and 0 bases from J, with 21 bases between. The CDR3: CASSPVVLAAAFSGNTIYF. DNA for the CDR3: TGTGCCAGCTCACCTGTGGTATTAGCAGCGGCGTTCTCTGGAAACACCATATATTTT.